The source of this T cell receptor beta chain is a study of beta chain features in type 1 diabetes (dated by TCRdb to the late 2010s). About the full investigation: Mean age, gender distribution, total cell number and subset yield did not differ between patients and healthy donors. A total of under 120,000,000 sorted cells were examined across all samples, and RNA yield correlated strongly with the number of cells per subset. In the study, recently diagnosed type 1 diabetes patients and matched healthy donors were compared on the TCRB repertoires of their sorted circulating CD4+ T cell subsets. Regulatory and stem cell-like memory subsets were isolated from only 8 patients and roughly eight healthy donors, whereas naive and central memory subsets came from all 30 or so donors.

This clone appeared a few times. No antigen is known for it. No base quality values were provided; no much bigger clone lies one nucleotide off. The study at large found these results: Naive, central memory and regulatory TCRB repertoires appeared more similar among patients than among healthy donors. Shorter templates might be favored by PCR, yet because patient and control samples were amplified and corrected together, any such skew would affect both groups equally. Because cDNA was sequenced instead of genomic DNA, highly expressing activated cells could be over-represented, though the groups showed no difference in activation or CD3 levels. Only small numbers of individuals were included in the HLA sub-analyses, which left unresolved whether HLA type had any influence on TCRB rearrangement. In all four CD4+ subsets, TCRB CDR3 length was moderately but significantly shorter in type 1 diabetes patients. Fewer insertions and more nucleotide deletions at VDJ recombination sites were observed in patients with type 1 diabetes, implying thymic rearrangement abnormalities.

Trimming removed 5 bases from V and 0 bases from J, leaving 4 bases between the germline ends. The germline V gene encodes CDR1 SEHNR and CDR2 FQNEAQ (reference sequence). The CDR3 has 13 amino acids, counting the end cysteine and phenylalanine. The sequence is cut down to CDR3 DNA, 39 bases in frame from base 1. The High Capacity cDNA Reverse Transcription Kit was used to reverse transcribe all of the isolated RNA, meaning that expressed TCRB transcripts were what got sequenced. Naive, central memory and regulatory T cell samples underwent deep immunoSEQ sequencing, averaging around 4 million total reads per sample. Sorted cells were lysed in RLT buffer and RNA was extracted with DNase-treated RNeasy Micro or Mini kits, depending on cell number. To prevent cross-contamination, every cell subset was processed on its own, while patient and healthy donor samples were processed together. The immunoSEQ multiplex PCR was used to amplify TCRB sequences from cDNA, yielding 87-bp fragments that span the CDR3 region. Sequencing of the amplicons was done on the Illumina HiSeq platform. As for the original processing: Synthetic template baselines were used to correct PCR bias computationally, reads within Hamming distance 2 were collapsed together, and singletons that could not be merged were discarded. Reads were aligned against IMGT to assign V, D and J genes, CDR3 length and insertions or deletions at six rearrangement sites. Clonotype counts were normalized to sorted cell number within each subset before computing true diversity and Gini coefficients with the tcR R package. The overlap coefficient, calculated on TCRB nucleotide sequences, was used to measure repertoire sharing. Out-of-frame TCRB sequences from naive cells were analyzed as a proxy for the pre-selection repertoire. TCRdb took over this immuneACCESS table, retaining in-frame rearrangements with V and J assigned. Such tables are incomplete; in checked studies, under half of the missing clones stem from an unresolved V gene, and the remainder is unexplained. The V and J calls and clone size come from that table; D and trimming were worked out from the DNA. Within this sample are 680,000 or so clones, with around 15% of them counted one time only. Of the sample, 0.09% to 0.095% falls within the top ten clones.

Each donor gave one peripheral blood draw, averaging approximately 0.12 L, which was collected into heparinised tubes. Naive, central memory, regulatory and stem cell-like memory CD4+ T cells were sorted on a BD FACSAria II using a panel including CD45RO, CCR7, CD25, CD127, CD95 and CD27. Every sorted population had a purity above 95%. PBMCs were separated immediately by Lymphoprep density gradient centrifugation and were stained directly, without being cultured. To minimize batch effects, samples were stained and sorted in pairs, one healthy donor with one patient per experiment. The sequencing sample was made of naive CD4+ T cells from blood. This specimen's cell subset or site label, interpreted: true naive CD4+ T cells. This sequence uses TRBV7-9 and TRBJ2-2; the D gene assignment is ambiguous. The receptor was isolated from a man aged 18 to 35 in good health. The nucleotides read TGTGCCAGCAGCGGGGCGAACACCGGGGAGCTGTTTTTT. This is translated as CASSGANTGELFF.